This T cell receptor (beta chain) was sequenced during a study of T cell responses to AZD1222 COVID-19 vaccine. Study results and limitations: Donors in the cohort were predominantly white British and more often female, and clonal diversity was possibly underestimated. Seropositive AZD1222 recipients at baseline numbered only five to seven. All repertoire sampling was performed exclusively after the peak T cell response.

TCRdb's table, derived via immunoSEQ multiplex PCR, lists solely in-frame clones and lacks some. The sample lists roughly 200,000 clones, almost 90% occurring once. The CDR3 totals 14 residues. The V gene lost 2 bases and the J gene lost 2 bases, with 9 bases spanning the gap. The V gene's germline CDR1 is LGHDT and CDR2 YNNKEL (reference sequence). Regarding this clone: Antigen unknown.

The source is an adult in good health. The sequences come from peripheral blood, collected on day 0 of AZD1222 vaccination. This chain links TRBV3-1 (or the pseudogene TRBV3-2) with TRBJ2-5, with D possibly being TRBD1 or TRBD2 (6 bases each). CDR3 protein: CASSQRGQQETQYF. Here the CDR3 DNA reads TGTGCCAGCAGCCAACGGGGGCAACAAGAGACCCAGTACTTC.